Shown below are 8 T cell receptor beta chains from a single sample sequenced in a study of control samples from healthy donors and cancer patients. Assay: immunoSEQ multiplex PCR; the TCRdb copy retains only in-frame clones and omits some. The sample lists about 180,000 clones, 90% seen once, with 1.4% in the top ten. The source material was blood. These receptors were collected from a woman aged 45-65 years in good health.

A note on this clone: The sample has other DNA sequences that encode this CDR3 too. This rearrangement joins TRBV28 to TRBJ1-2; no reliable D call. CDR1 is MDHEN and CDR2 is SYDVKM in the germline V gene. Trimming took 2 bases from V and 5 from J, leaving 6 bases between them. This CDR3 spans 12 amino acids. CDR3 in DNA: TGTGCCAGCAGTTTAGGGCTGTATGGCTACACCTTC. It yields the protein CASSLGLYGYTF.

This chain uses TRBV7-6 with TRBJ2-1, with TRBD2 identical over 9 bases. CDR1 and CDR2 from the germline V gene are SGHVS and FNYEAQ. J was trimmed by 6 bases and V by 5 bases; bases with no gene match: 8. The CDR3 has 15 amino acids. CDR3 bases: TGTGCCAGCAGCCCTGGTGCGGGAGGGACCAATGAGCAGTTCTTC. Amino acid sequence: CASSPGAGGTNEQFF.

The chain links TRBV5-1 to TRBJ1-1; 8 positions agree with TRBD1. The CDR3 runs 15 residues. The trim removed 3 bases at V and 0 bases at J, leaving 4 bases unmatched. The germline V gene encodes CDR1 SGHRS and CDR2 YFSETQ. DNA of the CDR3: TGCGCCAGCAGCTGGGGGACAGGTATGAACACTGAAGCTTTCTTT. Protein sequence: CASSWGTGMNTEAFF.

The rearrangement joins TRBV6-5 to TRBJ1-4; D gene unclear. The CDR3 contains 12 residues. Trimming took 5 bases from V and 1 from J, leaving 2 bases between them. The germline V gene encodes CDR1 MNHEY and CDR2 SVGAGI. CDR3 sequence reads: CASSRTNEKLFF. In nucleotides, the CDR3 is TGTGCCAGCAGTAGAACTAATGAAAAACTGTTTTTT.

The chain combines TRBV23-1 with TRBJ2-7; a possible D gene is TRBD1 (6 bases). TRBV23-1 is recorded as an ORF, its role being uncertain. V was pared by 0 bases and J by 3 bases, with 15 bases between. The CDR3 is 16 residues long. CDR3 DNA sequence: TGCGCCAGCAGTCAATCCAACCGGGACAAGAACTACGAGCAGTACTTC. This gives the protein CASSQSNRDKNYEQYF.

This clone occurred once. The chain is built from TRBV28 and TRBJ2-7, with TRBD2 as a possible D gene (6 bases). Germline lookup yields CDR1 MDHEN and CDR2 SYDVKM. There are 14 residues in the CDR3. The V and J ends lost 5 bases and 4 bases respectively, with 15 bases between them. The CDR3 DNA follows: TGTGCCAGCAGTCTTCTCCTAGGAGGGTACGAGCAGTACTTC. Translation: CASSLLLGGYEQYF.

This sequence joins TRBV5-6 and TRBJ2-7; D is possibly TRBD1 (6 bases). Germline CDR1 is SGHDT and CDR2 is YYEEEE. V was clipped by 3 bases and J by 2 bases, with 9 bases between them. The CDR3 has 13 residues. The CDR3 loop is CASSYRETYEQYF. CDR3 sequence (DNA): TGTGCCAGCAGCTACAGGGAAACCTACGAGCAGTACTTC. The full variable domain, completed using reference TRBV5-6 and TRBJ2-7, is DAGVTQSPTHLIKTRGQQVTLRCSPKSGHDTVSWYQQALGQGPQFIFQYYEEEERQRGNFPDRFSGHQFPNYSSELNVNALLLGDSALYLCASSYRETYEQYFGPGTRLTVT.

The V and J genes are TRBV3-1 (or the pseudogene TRBV3-2) and TRBJ2-4; 7 bases agree with TRBD2. Unmatched junction bases numbered 9, after V lost 4 bases and J lost 0 bases. This CDR3 contains 17 residues. Germline V CDR1 and CDR2: LGHDT, YNNKEL (reference sequence). CDR3 amino acids: CASSLSVGGVAKNIQYF. The CDR3 nucleotides are TGTGCCAGCAGCCTCTCGGTGGGAGGGGTAGCCAAAAACATTCAGTACTTC.